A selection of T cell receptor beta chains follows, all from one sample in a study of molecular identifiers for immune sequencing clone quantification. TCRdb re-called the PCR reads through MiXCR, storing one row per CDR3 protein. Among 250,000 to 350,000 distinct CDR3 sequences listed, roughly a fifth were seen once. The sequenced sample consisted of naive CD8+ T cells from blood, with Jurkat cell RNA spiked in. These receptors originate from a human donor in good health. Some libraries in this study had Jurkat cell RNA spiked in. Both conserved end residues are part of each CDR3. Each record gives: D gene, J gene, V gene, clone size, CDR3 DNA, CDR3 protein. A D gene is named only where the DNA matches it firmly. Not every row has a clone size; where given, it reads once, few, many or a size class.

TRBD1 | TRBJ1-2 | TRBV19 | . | TGTGCCAGTAGCACGACAGGGGCAACTAACTATGGCTGCACCTTC | CASSTTGATNYGCTF
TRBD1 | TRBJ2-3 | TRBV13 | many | TGTGCCAGCAGCTTCCGGGACAGGGGAGGCACAGATACGCAGTATTTT | CASSFRDRGGTDTQYF
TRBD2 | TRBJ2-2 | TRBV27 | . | TGTGCCATCAACCCACGGCGGGAGGGCCCAGAGAACACCGGGGAGCTGTTTTTT | CAINPRREGPENTGELFF
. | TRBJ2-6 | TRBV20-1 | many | TGCAGTGCTCGGGGCATCGACTCTGGGGCCAACGTCCTGACTTTC | CSARGIDSGANVLTF
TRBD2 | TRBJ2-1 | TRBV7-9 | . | TGTGCCAGCAGCTTGACTAGCGGGAGGGCCGGGTGGGGCAATGAGCAGTTCTTC | CASSLTSGRAGWGNEQFF
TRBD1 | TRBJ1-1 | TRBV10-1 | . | TGCGCCTGCAGTGGGACAGCGAACACTGAAGCTTTCTTT | CACSGTANTEAFF
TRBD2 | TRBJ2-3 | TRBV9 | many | TGTGCCAGCAGCGTAGACGGGGGGGCCAAAGATACGCAGTATTTT | CASSVDGGAKDTQYF
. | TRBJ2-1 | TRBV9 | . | TGTGCCAGCACGGTTACGGGTGAATCCTACAATGAGCAGTTCTTC | CASTVTGESYNEQFF
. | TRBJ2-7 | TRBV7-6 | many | TGTGCCAGCAGCTTAGCGGCGTTTGGCTACGAGCAGTACTTC | CASSLAAFGYEQYF
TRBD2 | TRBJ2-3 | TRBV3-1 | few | TGTGCCAGCAGCCAAGAAGCGGGGGGGCCAGGGGATACGCAGTATTTT | CASSQEAGGPGDTQYF
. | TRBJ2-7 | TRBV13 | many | TGTGCCAGCAGCTCCCCGGACAGCACGTTCCGGCAGTACTTC | CASSSPDSTFRQYF
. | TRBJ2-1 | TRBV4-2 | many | TGTGCCAGCAGCCAAGACCTGGTCAATGAGCAGTTCTTC | CASSQDLVNEQFF
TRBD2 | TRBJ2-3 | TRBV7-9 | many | TGTGCCAGCAGCCCCCTTGAGGCGGGAGGGTCAGATACGCAGTATTTT | CASSPLEAGGSDTQYF
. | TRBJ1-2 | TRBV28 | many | TGTGCCAGCAGTACCCTAGGCATGACAACTAACTATGGCTACACCTTC | CASSTLGMTTNYGYTF
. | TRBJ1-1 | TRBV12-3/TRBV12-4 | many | TGTGCCAGCAGCCAAGGACCCTCGCACACTGAAGCTTTCTTT | CASSQGPSHTEAFF
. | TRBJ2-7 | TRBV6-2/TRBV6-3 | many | TGTGCCAGCAAAAACCAGGGAGCCGAGCAGTACTTC | CASKNQGAEQYF
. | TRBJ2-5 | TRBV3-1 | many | TGTGCCAGCAGCCAAGGGGATTACCGGCAAGAGACCCAGTACTTC | CASSQGDYRQETQYF
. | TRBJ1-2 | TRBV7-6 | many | TGTGCCAGCAGCCAATCCAGGGGTCATGGCTACACCTTC | CASSQSRGHGYTF
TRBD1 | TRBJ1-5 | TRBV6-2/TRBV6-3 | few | TGTGCCAGCAGTCACGACAGGGGCTATCAGCCCCAGCATTTT | CASSHDRGYQPQHF
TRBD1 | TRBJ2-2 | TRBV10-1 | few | TGCGCCAGCAGTGAGTCGTTTGGGACAGGGGGAGAAAACACCGGGGAGCTGTTTTTT | CASSESFGTGGENTGELFF
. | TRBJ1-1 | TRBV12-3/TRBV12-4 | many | TGTGCCAGCAGTCCCCCGTTGGCGGGAGAAGCTTTCTTT | CASSPPLAGEAFF
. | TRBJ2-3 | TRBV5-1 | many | TGCGCCAGCAGCCTGACCGACGGCACCCTCACAGATACGCAGTATTTT | CASSLTDGTLTDTQYF
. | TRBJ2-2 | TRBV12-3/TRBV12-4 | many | TGTGCCAGCAGTTTAGAAGTAGTCCCCACCACCGGGGAGCTGTTTTTT | CASSLEVVPTTGELFF
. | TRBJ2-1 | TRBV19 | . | TGTGCCAGTAGTTCCCACTGGCGCAATGAGCAGTTCTTC | CASSSHWRNEQFF
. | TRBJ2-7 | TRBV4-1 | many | TGCGCCAGCAGCCACGGGGGAGCCTACGAGCAGTACTTC | CASSHGGAYEQYF
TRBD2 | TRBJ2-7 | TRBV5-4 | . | TGTGCCAGCAGCTCCACCAAGGGACTAGCGAGCTCCTACGAGCAGTACTTC | CASSSTKGLASSYEQYF
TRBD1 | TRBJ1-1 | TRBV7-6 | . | TGTGCCAGCAGCTTTGGGACAGGGGGCTGGAAGAACACTGAAGCTTTCTTT | CASSFGTGGWKNTEAFF
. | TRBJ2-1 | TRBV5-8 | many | TGTGCCAGCAGCTTGGCAGGGACGGGTGAGCAGTTCTTC | CASSLAGTGEQFF
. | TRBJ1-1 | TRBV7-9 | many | TGTGCCAGCTCCGGGGCAGCCCACACTGAAGCTTTCTTT | CASSGAAHTEAFF
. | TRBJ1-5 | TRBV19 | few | TGTGCCAGTAGTTTCGCCCGGGGGCAGGGGCCGAGCAATCAGCCCCAGCATTTT | CASSFARGQGPSNQPQHF
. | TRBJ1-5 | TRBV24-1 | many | TGTGCCACCTTACAGTGGCTTAGCAATCAGCCCCAGCATTTT | CATLQWLSNQPQHF
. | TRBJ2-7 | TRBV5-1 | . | TGCGCCAGCTCCGAACCCCAACGTCCACCGGGACGGAAATACGGGCAGTACTTC | CASSEPQRPPGRKYGQYF
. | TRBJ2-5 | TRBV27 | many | TGTGCCAGCAGTATGGGAGAGACCCAGTACTTC | CASSMGETQYF
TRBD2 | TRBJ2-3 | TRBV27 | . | TGTGCCAGCAGTGAAAGTTTAGCGGGGACCACAGATACGCAGTATTTT | CASSESLAGTTDTQYF
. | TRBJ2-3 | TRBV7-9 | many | TGTGCCAGCAGCCCCTCTACCGGGGCTACAGATACGCAGTATTTT | CASSPSTGATDTQYF
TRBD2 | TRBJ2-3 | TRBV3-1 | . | TGTGCCAGCAGCCAACGACTAGCGGGGGGCACAGATACGCAGTATTTT | CASSQRLAGGTDTQYF
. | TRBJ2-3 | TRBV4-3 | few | TGCGCCAGCAGCCAAGATGTTCTGGATACGCAGTATTTT | CASSQDVLDTQYF
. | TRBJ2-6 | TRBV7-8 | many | TGTGCCAGCAGCCCCTCGCCGTCTCCTGGGGCCAACGTCCTGACTTTC | CASSPSPSPGANVLTF
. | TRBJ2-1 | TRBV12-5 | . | TGTGCTAGTGGTTTGGTAAAGTATAATGAGCAGTTCTTC | CASGLVKYNEQFF
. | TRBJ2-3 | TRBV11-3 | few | TGTGCCAGCAGCTTAGATACCCCAGATACGCAGTATTTT | CASSLDTPDTQYF